The entry that follows covers one TCR beta chain sequence. Its antigen is not known. Documented time point: more than five months of natalizumab therapy. Each PCR contained spiked synthetic TR CDR3 controls spanning every V-J pairing. Assay used: immunoSEQ multiplex PCR; TCRdb lists only in-frame clones, some missing. The table lists tens of thousands of clones, around 92% of them singletons, with 1.5% in the top ten. This sample was included in a study of multiple sclerosis patients with progressive multifocal leukoencephalopathy. Study-level points and caveats: Most PML patients had lower entropy, suggesting less diverse TRB repertoires.

CDR3 length: 16 amino acids. Germline loops: CDR1 SGHRS, CDR2 YFSETQ. V was trimmed by 0 bases and J by 4 bases, leaving 15 bases between them. The TCR was taken from a human donor with multiple sclerosis. The input for sequencing was PBMCs, taken from a patient treated with natalizumab. The genes are TRBV5-1 and TRBJ2-3, with D possibly being TRBD2 (6 bases). The CDR3 DNA follows: TGCGCCAGCAGCTTGGCTGGGTCAAGCGGGCCAGATACGCAGTATTTT. Translating it yields CASSLAGSSGPDTQYF.